This TCR beta chain is from a study of Ad26.COV2.S vaccination and SARS-CoV-2 variants. Whole-study results and caveats: Recipients of either vaccine or placebo displayed similar breadth of non-spike TCRs. Among vaccine recipients, spike-specific TCR breadth exceeded that of placebo recipients.

Note on this clone: Its matching antigen is unknown.

Germline loops: CDR1 LNHDA, CDR2 SQIVND (reference sequence). The CDR3 contains 14 residues. V lost 1 base, J lost 10 bases, and 16 bases lay in between. Measured with immunoSEQ multiplex PCR; TCRdb has only the in-frame clones, and not every one. Of over 130,000 clones in the sample, roughly 85% are singletons; the top ten hold less than 6%. The sequencing used peripheral blood, collected after recovery from COVID-19. This chain uses TRBV19 with TRBJ1-1; TRBD1 might be the D (6 bases). The TCR was taken from a human donor who had recovered from COVID-19. The CDR3 reads CASSIAARPGAAFF. DNA for the CDR3: TGTGCCAGTAGTATAGCGGCCAGGCCGGGGGCAGCTTTCTTT.